The TCR beta chain under discussion was sequenced for a study of T cell responses to AZD1222 COVID-19 vaccine. Study as a whole: Pooling of second doses given at about 4 or about 12 weeks was done. General study findings and limits: After two AZD1222 doses, spike-specific TCR breadth and depth rose versus day 0. The donors showed a predominance of white British ancestry and of females, with possible underestimation of clonal diversity.

The germline CDR1 and CDR2 sequences are MDHEN and SYDVKM. V shed 6 bases and J shed 2 bases, with 11 bases lying between them. The CDR3 loop spans 13 amino acids. Note on this clone: Its target is unknown.

Assay used: immunoSEQ multiplex PCR; TCRdb lists only in-frame clones, some missing. Of 130,000 or so clones listed, about 92% were seen once; the top ten hold around 1.9%. Material: peripheral blood, obtained on day 0 of AZD1222 vaccination. The origin of this receptor is an adult in good health. This chain joins TRBV28 and TRBJ2-7; D is perhaps TRBD1 (5 bases). CDR3 in amino acids: CASRLQGAYEQYF. The CDR3 DNA is TGTGCCAGCAGACTCCAAGGGGCCTACGAGCAGTACTTC.